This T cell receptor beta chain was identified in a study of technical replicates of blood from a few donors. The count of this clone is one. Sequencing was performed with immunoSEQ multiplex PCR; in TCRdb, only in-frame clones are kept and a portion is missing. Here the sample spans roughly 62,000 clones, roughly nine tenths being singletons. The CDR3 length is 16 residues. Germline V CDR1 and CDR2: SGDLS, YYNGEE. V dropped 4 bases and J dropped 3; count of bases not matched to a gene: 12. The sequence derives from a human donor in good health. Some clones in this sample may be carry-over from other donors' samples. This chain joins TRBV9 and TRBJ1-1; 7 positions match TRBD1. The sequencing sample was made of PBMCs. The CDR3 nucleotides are TGTGCCAGCAGCCCCCAAGTAACAGGGGAGGACACTGAAGCTTTCTTT. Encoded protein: CASSPQVTGEDTEAFF. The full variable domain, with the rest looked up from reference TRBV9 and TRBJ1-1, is DSGVTQTPKHLITATGQRVTLRCSPRSGDLSVYWYQQSLDQGLQFLIQYYNGEERAKGNILERFSAQQFPDLHSELNLSSLELGDSALYFCASSPQVTGEDTEAFFGQGTRLTVV.